This T cell receptor beta chain was captured in a study of T cell clones after liver transplantation. Whole-study context: In this trial, immunosuppression withdrawal was attempted within 2 years of liver transplant.

Study findings and constraints: Low donor cell numbers restricted donor-reactive repertoire measurement in two subjects. These preliminary findings come from unstandardized post-transplant sampling times.

Unstimulated PBMCs were sorted into CD3+CD4+ and CD3+CD8+ populations. The V end lost 5 bases, the J end lost 5 bases, and 9 bases lay between the germline ends. Germline V gene lookup returns CDR1 MNHEY and CDR2 SMNVEV (reference sequence). The CDR3 extends over 13 amino acids. Profiled with immunoSEQ multiplex PCR; TCRdb holds only in-frame clones, not every one. The sample holds about 21,000 clones, over 85% seen once. A word on this clone: No antigen is known for it.

The sequence came from a human patient who received a liver transplant. T cells may partly derive from the graft donor. The J gene is TRBJ1-4, the V gene TRBV27; possibly TRBD1 for D (6 bases). The specimen was CD8+ T cells from blood, collected around 25 months after liver transplant. The chain's CDR3 is CASSQGGNEKLFF. The CDR3 nucleotides read TGTGCCAGCAGTCAAGGGGGGAATGAAAAACTGTTTTTT.